Below, one TCR beta chain is given with its context. What antigen it recognizes has not been identified. Nothing much larger sits one base from this clone, and base qualities are not available. CDR1 MRHNA and CDR2 SNTAGT are derived from the germline V gene. Trimming takes 6 bases off V and 4 bases off J; junction bases not matched to a gene: 8. Reading from cysteine to phenylalanine, the CDR3 counts 14 amino acids. The CDR3 DNA has 42 bases and is translated from base 1. TCRbeta CDR3 regions were amplified from genomic DNA using the immunoSEQ Assay, a bias-controlled multiplex PCR. As for how the authors treated the data: The number of nucleated cells in each sample was estimated from the amplification of reference gene primers within the assay. Sequence reads were collapsed and filtered to measure the absolute abundance of every unique TCRbeta CDR3 rearrangement. For each sample, productive Simpson clonality was calculated as the square root of Simpson's diversity index across productive rearrangements. TCRdb's version of the immuneACCESS table is confined to in-frame rearrangements and falls short of the full clone set. An unresolved V gene accounts for under half of the shortfall where checked; the remainder is of unknown origin. V and J calls and clone size are given by that table; D and trimming were obtained from the DNA. In all, the sample holds about 110,000 clones, and around 85% of those were seen once. Together, the top ten hold about 12% of the sample.

The data derive from a study of blood T cell repertoires in COVID-19 (TCRdb year 2020). Some background on the complete study: Samples covering the acute and convalescent phases of COVID-19 were provided by collaborators in the United States, Italy and Spain. The material from the prospective study consisted of cDNA or gDNA derived from T cells, B-cell-depleted T cells, or PBMCs. The dataset comprised deeply sampled blood TCRbeta repertoires from subjects exposed to, actively infected with, or recovered from COVID-19. The repertoires were released in a freely available public database meant as a resource for research on the immune response to SARS-CoV-2. Samples were obtained from the ongoing ImmuneRACE study (first 160 participants) and from some 1,300 subjects provided by 6 global collaborators. A de-identified subject ID, COVID-19 status, age in years and sex were almost always included in the sample metadata. Where available, HLA class I and class II types were taken from metadata supplied by the sample provider and were not determined by assay-based typing.

The research as a whole found: Clinical and demographic metadata were provided uncurated, with the amount varying by source and participant.

The collaborating institutions used their own protocols to collect whole blood in K2EDTA tubes. For TCRbeta analysis, collaborator samples were shipped as frozen whole blood, as isolated PBMCs, or as DNA extracted from either sample type. The clonotype originates from a human donor in a cohort sampled during active COVID-19. Source material: peripheral blood. The receptor chain draws on TRBV6-4 and TRBJ1-2; 7 bases in between match TRBD1. The CDR3 protein: CASSAGTDGYGYTF. The DNA reads TGTGCCAGCAGCGCCGGGACAGATGGCTATGGCTACACCTTC.